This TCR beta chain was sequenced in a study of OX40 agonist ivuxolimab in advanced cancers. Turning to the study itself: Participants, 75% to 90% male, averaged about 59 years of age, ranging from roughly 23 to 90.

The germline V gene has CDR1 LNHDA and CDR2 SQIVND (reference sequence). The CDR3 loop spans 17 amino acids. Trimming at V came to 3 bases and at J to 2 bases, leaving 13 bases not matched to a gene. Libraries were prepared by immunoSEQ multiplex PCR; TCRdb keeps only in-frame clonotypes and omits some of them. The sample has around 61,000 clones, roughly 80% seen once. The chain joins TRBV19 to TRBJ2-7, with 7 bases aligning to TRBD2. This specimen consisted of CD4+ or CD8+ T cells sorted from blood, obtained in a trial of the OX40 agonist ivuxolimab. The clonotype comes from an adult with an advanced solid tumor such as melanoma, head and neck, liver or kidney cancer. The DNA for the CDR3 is TGTGCCAGTAGTATTAAGTCGGGGGGTTACAGTCCCTACGAGCAGTACTTC. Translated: CASSIKSGGYSPYEQYF.